Below, 29 T cell receptor beta chains from the same sample are listed, as sequenced in a study of cytomegalovirus exposure and HLA in healthy donors. In the PCR, 60 Vbeta and 13 Jbeta primers were used. Sequencing was performed with immunoSEQ multiplex PCR; in TCRdb, only in-frame clones are kept and a portion is missing. The data hold some 130,000 clones, with approximately 81% observed a single time. The sample consisted of PBMCs. The receptors here all came from a male donor in good health and CMV-seronegative.

This rearrangement joins TRBV7-2 to TRBJ1-5, with TRBD1 matching over 8 bases. Looked up from germline, CDR1 is SGHTA and CDR2 is FQGNSA. The CDR3 spans 16 residues. With 5 bases clipped from V and 2 bases from J, the junction kept 8 bases outside the gene matches. The CDR3 nucleotides read TGTGCCAGCAGCGCCGCGCAGGGGGCAGGCAATCAGCCCCAGCATTTT. Amino acid sequence: CASSAAQGAGNQPQHF.

The rearrangement links TRBV19 to TRBJ1-1; the D gene is possibly TRBD1 (6 bases). CDR3 length equals 16 residues. Germline V gene data show CDR1 as LNHDA and CDR2 as SQIVND (reference sequence). Trimming removed 3 bases at V and 1 base at J, with 15 bases between. The DNA for the CDR3 is TGTGCCAGTAGTATCGCCCGAACAGGGACGAACACTGAAGCTTTCTTT. Translated, it gives CASSIARTGTNTEAFF.

The rearrangement joins TRBV14 to TRBJ2-7, with a weak D call TRBD2 (6 bases). This CDR3 comprises 16 residues. Germline CDR1 reads SGHDN; CDR2 reads FVKESK. Between the trimmed V and J ends, which lost 1 base and 2 bases, there was a span of 15 bases. The chain's CDR3 is CASSQGKLAKTYEQYF. The CDR3, as DNA: TGTGCCAGCAGCCAAGGAAAGCTAGCGAAAACCTACGAGCAGTACTTC.

This clone was detected only once. CDR3 coding DNA: TGCGCCAGCAGCTTGGAAGGCGGGGGCACAGATACGCAGTATTTT. Its translation: CASSLEGGGTDTQYF. The V and J genes are TRBV5-1 and TRBJ2-3; a possible D gene is TRBD2 (6 bases). V was shortened by 0 bases and J by 1 base, with 9 bases between the two germline ends. The CDR3 extends over 15 amino acids. The germline CDR1 and CDR2 sequences are SGHRS and YFSETQ.

The rearrangement links TRBV28 to TRBJ2-1, with D possibly being TRBD2 (5 bases). V was shortened by 8 bases and J by 9 bases, with 20 bases between the two germline ends. Germline loops: CDR1 MDHEN, CDR2 SYDVKM. This CDR3 region has 14 residues. The CDR3 coding sequence is TGTGCCAGCGAGATCGGCGGTTCTCGGGGTGAGCAGTTCTTC. It specifies CASEIGGSRGEQFF.

The chain is built from TRBV12-5 and TRBJ2-2; the D is unclear. Trimming removed 2 bases from V and 7 bases from J, with 11 bases in between. This CDR3 comprises 14 residues. CDR1 is LGHNT and CDR2 is FRNRAP in the germline V gene. The CDR3: CASGLQPGSGELFF. CDR3 coding DNA: TGTGCTAGTGGTTTGCAACCGGGTAGCGGGGAGCTGTTTTTT.

This clone turned up a few times. The CDR3 region is CASSSTGPYEQYF. CDR3 in DNA: TGTGCCAGCAGTTCAACAGGGCCCTACGAGCAGTACTTC. This chain connects TRBV27 to TRBJ2-7, with a tentative D call TRBD1 (6 bases). V lost 4 bases to trimming and J lost 2 bases, with 9 bases between them. Germline loops: CDR1 MNHEY, CDR2 SMNVEV (reference sequence). CDR3 size: 13 residues.

The chain recombines TRBV5-5 with TRBJ1-2; no clear D gene. Per germline, CDR1 SGHKS and CDR2 YYEKEE (reference sequence). This CDR3 is 14 amino acids long. V lost 5 bases and J lost 1, with 12 bases in between. CDR3 in DNA: TGTGCCAGCAGGTCTCCCGGGGATAACTATGGCTACACCTTC. Amino acids: CASRSPGDNYGYTF.

This sequence joins TRBV7-9 and TRBJ2-7; TRBD1 agrees at 9 bases. V was pared by 5 bases and J by 5 bases, with 7 bases of the junction left unmatched. The CDR3 consists of 14 residues. Germline loops: CDR1 SEHNR, CDR2 FQNEAQ (reference sequence). CDR3 residues: CASSEDRGVNEQYF. The CDR3 coding sequence is TGTGCCAGCAGCGAGGACAGGGGAGTTAACGAGCAGTACTTC.

The chain employs TRBV23-1 and TRBJ1-2; D is possibly TRBD1 (5 bases). TRBV23-1 is recorded as an ORF, its role being uncertain. The CDR3 totals 14 residues. V lost 7 bases and J lost 2, with 14 bases in between. CDR3 sequence (DNA): TGCGCCAGCACTCGGGGGGGTCCAAACTATGGCTACACCTTC. Its translation is CASTRGGPNYGYTF.

In regard to this clone: One junction end disagrees with the germline gene, perhaps due to a read error. V and J are TRBV7-9 and TRBJ1-4, with D uncertain. Per germline, CDR1 SEHNR and CDR2 FQNEAQ (reference sequence). CDR3 length: 16 residues. The CDR3 reads CSSSLASGQDREKLFF. The CDR3 region has the DNA TGTTCCAGCAGCTTAGCCTCCGGCCAGGATAGGGAAAAACTGTTTTTT.

The chain has TRBV18 and TRBJ2-2, with TRBD2 identical over 9 bases. The V and J ends lost 3 bases and 5 bases, in that order; junction bases with no gene match: 7. There are 16 residues in the CDR3. The germline CDR1 and CDR2 sequences are KGHSH and LQKENI. CDR3 loop: CASSPRGGLGTGELFF. CDR3 sequence (DNA): TGTGCCAGCTCACCGCGGGGGGGCCTTGGAACCGGGGAGCTGTTTTTT.

This chain uses TRBV4-2 with TRBJ2-1; 11 bases map to TRBD1. Germline CDR1 LGHNA, CDR2 YNFKEQ. After removal of 5 bases from V and 10 bases from J, the junction contained 13 bases not matched to a gene. The CDR3 covers 16 residues. CDR3 amino acids: CASSYPTPGQGDEQFF. The CDR3 region has the DNA TGTGCCAGCAGCTACCCAACTCCGGGACAGGGGGACGAGCAGTTCTTC.

The chain is built from TRBV29-1 and TRBJ2-7, with TRBD2 as a possible D gene (6 bases). Germline CDR1 reads SQVTM; CDR2 reads ANQGSEA. The CDR3 consists of 12 residues. The V gene lost 2 bases and the J gene lost 2 bases, with 7 bases spanning the gap. Here the CDR3 reads CSVESGPYEQYF. In nucleotides, the CDR3 is TGCAGCGTTGAAAGCGGGCCCTACGAGCAGTACTTC.

The J gene is TRBJ2-5, the V gene TRBV6-6; D not certain. The ends were cut back, 4 bases at V and 3 bases at J, with 3 bases in the middle. The CDR3 is 11 amino acids. Germline CDR1 and CDR2: MNHNY and SVGAGI (reference sequence). CDR3 bases: TGTGCCAGCAGTTCCAAAGAGACCCAGTACTTC. Its translation: CASSSKETQYF.

The chain uses TRBV5-1 and TRBJ2-7; 8 nucleotides line up with TRBD2. The V and J ends lost 0 bases and 5 bases, in that order; junction bases with no gene match: 4. Germline lookup yields CDR1 SGHRS and CDR2 YFSETQ. CDR3 length equals 14 residues. The CDR3 bases are TGCGCCAGCAGCTTGGGCGGGGGGCGCAACGAGCAGTACTTC. This translates into CASSLGGGRNEQYF.

This clone turned up a few times. Other nucleotide sequences in the sample specify the same CDR3. The chain is built from TRBV28 and TRBJ1-5; 7 bases fit TRBD1. The CDR3 runs 15 residues. The V segment lost 6 bases and the J segment 2 bases; nucleotides outside the gene matches: 7. The germline gives CDR1 MDHEN, CDR2 SYDVKM. CDR3 region: CASRQGGGRNQPQHF. The CDR3 bases are TGTGCCAGCAGGCAAGGGGGCGGGCGCAATCAGCCCCAGCATTTT.

This chain joins TRBV4-2 and TRBJ2-7, with D tentatively TRBD1 (6 bases). CDR3 size: 13 residues. Germline V lookup: CDR1 LGHNA, CDR2 YNFKEQ. V was shortened by 4 bases and J by 2 bases, with 9 bases between the two germline ends. The CDR3 DNA follows: TGTGCCAGCAGCCCAGGGGACGCCTACGAGCAGTACTTC. The encoded protein is CASSPGDAYEQYF.

This rearrangement joins TRBV2 to TRBJ2-2; D remains unclear. CDR1 is SNHLY, CDR2 FYNNEI, per germline. This CDR3 has 11 amino acids. Trimming pared 4 bases from V and 7 bases from J, leaving 4 bases between. The CDR3 DNA is TGTGCCAGCAGTGGAGTCGGGGAGCTGTTTTTT. Protein product: CASSGVGELFF. Full variable domain (remainder filled in from reference TRBV2 and TRBJ2-2): EPEVTQTPSHQVTQMGQEVILRCVPISNHLYFYWYRQILGQKVEFLVSFYNNEISEKSEIFDDQFSVERPDGSNFTLKIRSTKLEDSAMYFCASSGVGELFFGEGSRLTVL.

This sequence joins TRBV28 and TRBJ2-2; D might be TRBD2 (5 bases). The CDR3 is 16 amino acids. Germline V gives CDR1 MDHEN, CDR2 SYDVKM. The V and J ends lost 6 bases and 0 bases respectively, with 14 bases between them. The CDR3 coding sequence is TGTGCCAGCAGGCGGTGGACTCTTGCGAACACCGGGGAGCTGTTTTTT. Translating it yields CASRRWTLANTGELFF.

The chain is built from TRBV4-1 and TRBJ2-3; TRBD2 matches at 7 bases. The CDR3 is 17 residues long. Trimming cost V 4 bases and J 0 bases; bases outside gene matches: 10. CDR1 and CDR2 (germline): MGHRA, YSYEKL. CDR3 loop: CASSPLSLADSTDTQYF. Written as DNA, the CDR3 is TGCGCCAGCAGCCCCCTTTCCCTAGCGGATAGCACAGATACGCAGTATTTT.

J is TRBJ2-1 and V is TRBV4-2; 13 nucleotides align to TRBD2. V lost 0 bases, J lost 4 bases, and 0 bases stayed unmatched. This CDR3 comprises 16 residues. The germline gives CDR1 LGHNA, CDR2 YNFKEQ. The CDR3 loop is CASSQEGLAGYNEQFF. CDR3 DNA: TGTGCCAGCAGCCAAGAGGGACTAGCGGGATACAATGAGCAGTTCTTC.

V gene TRBV5-4 combines with J gene TRBJ2-3; 15 positions agree with TRBD2. The CDR3 runs to 20 residues. The V gene's germline CDR1 is SGHNT and CDR2 YYREEE (reference sequence). Trimming removed 0 bases from V and 5 bases from J; junction bases left unmatched: 13. The CDR3 nucleotides read TGTGCCAGCAGCTTGGCCGTCCCGGGACTAGCGGGAGGTCATCTAGATACGCAGTATTTT. Protein product: CASSLAVPGLAGGHLDTQYF.

The chain combines TRBV11-2 with TRBJ2-7, with TRBD1 matching over 10 bases. The CDR3 is 18 amino acids. In germline, CDR1 is SGHAT, CDR2 FQNNGV. The V and J ends lost 4 bases and 4 bases, in that order; junction bases with no gene match: 16. The CDR3 sequence: CASSSIRGRDRGIYEQYF. The CDR3, as DNA: TGTGCCAGCAGCTCCATAAGGGGGAGGGACAGGGGTATTTACGAGCAGTACTTC.

This rearrangement joins TRBV29-1 to TRBJ2-7; 8 positions match TRBD1. J lost 4 bases, V lost 5 bases, and 4 bases had no gene match. The CDR3 has 12 residues. Germline CDR1 and CDR2: SQVTM and ANQGSEA. CDR3 sequence reads: CSVRQGSYEQYF. The CDR3 nucleotides are TGCAGCGTTCGACAGGGGTCGTACGAGCAGTACTTC.

This sequence joins TRBV19 and TRBJ1-4; no definite D call. The CDR3 sequence is 14 residues long. The germline V and J ends were trimmed by 7 bases and 7 bases, with 16 bases remaining between them. Germline CDR1 LNHDA, CDR2 SQIVND (reference sequence). The CDR3 region is CASTKRTDGEKLFF. The CDR3 region has the DNA TGTGCCAGTACCAAGCGGACCGACGGTGAAAAACTGTTTTTT. Variable domain in full (rest from reference TRBV19 and TRBJ1-4): DGGITQSPKYLFRKEGQNVTLSCEQNLNHDAMYWYRQDPGQGLRLIYYSQIVNDFQKGDIAEGYSVSREKKESFPLTVTSAQKNPTAFYLCASTKRTDGEKLFFGSGTQLSVL.

The chain joins TRBV2 to TRBJ1-4, with D perhaps TRBD1 (5 bases). The CDR3 extends over 14 amino acids. The ends were cut back, 3 bases at V and 7 bases at J, with 12 bases in the middle. Germline V lookup: CDR1 SNHLY, CDR2 FYNNEI. CDR3 protein: CASSDRDGGEKLFF. CDR3 nucleotides: TGTGCCAGCAGTGACAGGGACGGGGGTGAAAAACTGTTTTTT.

This rearrangement joins TRBV15 to TRBJ1-2, with D perhaps TRBD1 (5 bases). Germline values: CDR1 LNHNV, CDR2 YYDKDF (reference sequence). V was trimmed by 1 base and J by 3 bases, leaving 12 bases between them. The CDR3 spans 15 residues. The CDR3 DNA sequence: TGTGCCACCAGCAGAGGGCGGGGGAGCGACTATGGCTACACCTTC. Protein: CATSRGRGSDYGYTF.

The chain uses TRBV6-5 and TRBJ2-5; 9 positions match TRBD2. The CDR3 covers 16 residues. The V gene's germline CDR1 is MNHEY and CDR2 SVGAGI. Germline trimming cut 0 bases from V and 4 bases from J; bases unmatched to any gene: 6. This CDR3 reads CASSYSGGRVAETQYF. The CDR3 bases are TGTGCCAGCAGTTACTCTGGCGGGAGGGTAGCAGAGACCCAGTACTTC.